These 26 T cell receptor beta chains came from one sample sequenced in a study of preoperative IRX-2 immunotherapy in early breast cancer. As for treatment: preoperative locoregional IRX-2 cytokine immunotherapy. Measured with immunoSEQ multiplex PCR; TCRdb has only the in-frame clones, and not every one. The sample records 15,000 to 25,000 clones, approximately 80% being singletons. Sample: lymph node tissue, taken after IRX-2 immunotherapy. Receptors originate from a human donor with breast cancer.

The rearrangement joins TRBV25-1 to TRBJ2-2, with 9 nucleotides matching TRBD1. Germline CDR1 MGHDK, CDR2 SYGVNS. This CDR3 region has 13 residues. V was pared by 4 bases and J by 7 bases, with 1 base of the junction left unmatched. CDR3 protein: CASSGTGVGELFF. CDR3 DNA: TGTGCCAGCAGTGGGACAGGGGTCGGGGAGCTGTTTTTT.

This clone appeared once. The chain has TRBV19 and TRBJ2-2; no clear D. The V gene's germline CDR1 is LNHDA and CDR2 SQIVND (reference sequence). There are 12 residues in the CDR3. V was trimmed by 7 bases and J by 8 bases, leaving 11 bases between them. The CDR3 loop reads CASTPPIGELFF. The CDR3 region has the DNA TGTGCCAGTACCCCGCCTATTGGGGAGCTGTTTTTT.

This chain uses TRBV6-8 with TRBJ2-7, with 7 bases fitting TRBD1. The CDR3 contains 15 residues. The V and J ends lost 5 bases and 0 bases, in that order; junction bases with no gene match: 7. Germline V lookup: CDR1 MNHGY, CDR2 SAAAGT. The CDR3: CASSPEGQPSYEQYF. In nucleotides, the CDR3 is TGTGCCAGCAGTCCCGAGGGACAGCCCTCCTACGAGCAGTACTTC.

The rearrangement joins TRBV5-1 to TRBJ2-1; 10 nucleotides match TRBD2. J gave up 8 bases and V 3 bases, and 11 bases lay outside the gene matches. Germline V gene sequence: CDR1 SGHRS, CDR2 YFSETQ. The CDR3 runs to 16 residues. In DNA, the CDR3 is TGCGCCAGCAGCTCGCGGAGCGGGAGGGCCATACATGAGCAGTTCTTC. Protein product: CASSSRSGRAIHEQFF.

The chain links TRBV6-8 to TRBJ2-2; D may be TRBD1 (6 bases). Trimming pared 5 bases from V and 1 base from J, leaving 8 bases between. Germline V lookup: CDR1 MNHGY, CDR2 SAAAGT. The CDR3 is made up of 14 amino acids. In DNA form, the CDR3 reads TGTGCCAGCAGTGAGGGACAGAACACCGGGGAGCTGTTTTTT. The encoded protein is CASSEGQNTGELFF.

The genes are TRBV10-3 and TRBJ2-1; 8 bases map to TRBD1. Germline V lookup: CDR1 ENHRY, CDR2 SYGVKD. V lost 0 bases to trimming and J lost 7 bases; unmatched junction nucleotides: 8. The CDR3 length is 16 residues. This chain's CDR3 is CAISESSPTGGNEQFF. CDR3 DNA: TGTGCCATCAGTGAGTCGTCCCCAACAGGGGGAAATGAGCAGTTCTTC.

V usage is TRBV28 and J usage is TRBJ2-7, with no clear D. V lost 3 bases and J lost 3, with 6 bases in between. The CDR3 is 12 amino acids. Germline assignment: CDR1 MDHEN and CDR2 SYDVKM. In DNA form, the CDR3 reads TGTGCCAGCAGTTTGACGCTCTACGAGCAGTACTTC. Translation gives CASSLTLYEQYF.

V usage is TRBV15 and J usage is TRBJ2-3; maybe TRBD2 (6 bases). V was clipped by 9 bases and J by 1 base, with 14 bases between them. Germline loops: CDR1 LNHNV, CDR2 YYDKDF (reference sequence). This CDR3 is 14 amino acids long. The CDR3 nucleotides read TGTGCCACTCGGAGGGCCCTCGGCACAGATACGCAGTATTTT. The encoded protein is CATRRALGTDTQYF.

The CDR3 loop reads CASSGSGREETQYF. The CDR3 DNA reads TGTGCCAGCTCAGGGAGCGGGCGTGAAGAGACCCAGTACTTC. The chain has TRBV18 and TRBJ2-5, with a possible D match to TRBD2 (6 bases). Germline loops: CDR1 KGHSH, CDR2 LQKENI. CDR3 size: 14 residues. Trimming removed 5 bases from V and 3 bases from J, with 13 bases in between.

V usage is TRBV6-8 and J usage is TRBJ1-1; no firm D call. The CDR3 sequence is 14 residues long. V was pared by 6 bases and J by 0 bases, with 11 bases between. Germline CDR1 MNHGY, CDR2 SAAAGT. The CDR3 sequence: CASSLVRMNTEAFF. CDR3 bases: TGTGCCAGCAGCCTCGTCAGAATGAACACTGAAGCTTTCTTT.

The rearrangement uses TRBV29-1 and TRBJ1-1; D is ambiguous. V shed 3 bases and J shed 0 bases, with 8 bases lying between them. This CDR3 has 13 amino acids. Germline V gene sequence: CDR1 SQVTM, CDR2 ANQGSEA. The CDR3 nucleotides are TGCAGCGTTGACAGGAGCGTGAACACTGAAGCTTTCTTT. It encodes CSVDRSVNTEAFF.

J is TRBJ2-6 and V is TRBV6-8; TRBD2 matches 13 bases. The V gene end was trimmed by 7 bases and the J gene end by 12 bases; junction bases not matched to a gene: 15. The length of the CDR3 is 17 residues. Germline assignment: CDR1 MNHGY and CDR2 SAAAGT. The chain's CDR3 is CASTPRTSGRQVPVLTF. As DNA, the CDR3 is TGTGCCAGCACCCCTCGGACTAGCGGGAGACAGGTACCCGTCCTGACTTTC.

The chain couples TRBV29-1 to TRBJ2-3, with 12 bases fitting TRBD1. Germline V lookup: CDR1 SQVTM, CDR2 ANQGSEA. This CDR3 contains 16 residues. The V segment lost 2 bases and the J segment 6 bases; nucleotides outside the gene matches: 9. The CDR3 DNA reads as TGCAGCGTTGAAACCGGGACAGGGGGCGCAGGTGATACGCAGTATTTT. Translation gives CSVETGTGGAGDTQYF.

The chain uses TRBV19 and TRBJ2-7, with D tentatively TRBD1 (6 bases). Germline V gene sequence: CDR1 LNHDA, CDR2 SQIVND (reference sequence). The CDR3 runs 13 residues. V lost 6 bases and J 4 bases, leaving 13 bases between the germline ends. CDR3 residues: CASSLGGWYEQYF. CDR3 in DNA: TGTGCCAGTAGCCTAGGGGGATGGTACGAGCAGTACTTC.

This chain joins TRBV5-1 and TRBJ2-2; 9 nucleotides line up with TRBD2. Germline V gene sequence: CDR1 SGHRS, CDR2 YFSETQ. V shed 0 bases, J shed 4 bases, and the junction held 1 base outside the gene matches. The CDR3 runs 15 residues. CDR3 bases: TGCGCCAGCAGCTTGGGTAGCGGGGGCACCGGGGAGCTGTTTTTT. It specifies CASSLGSGGTGELFF.

The CDR3 coding sequence is TGTGCCAGCAGCCCCGGACAGTACACCGGGGAGCTGTTTTTT. Its protein is CASSPGQYTGELFF. V usage is TRBV6-8 and J usage is TRBJ2-2, with D perhaps matching TRBD1 (6 bases). Trimming pared 6 bases from V and 3 bases from J, leaving 11 bases between. The germline V gene encodes CDR1 MNHGY and CDR2 SAAAGT. The CDR3 is 14 amino acids.

V is TRBV6-8 and J is TRBJ1-1; D not resolved. Trimming pared 4 bases from V and 2 bases from J, leaving 11 bases between. CDR3 length: 14 amino acids. The germline CDR1 and CDR2 sequences are MNHGY and SAAAGT. The CDR3 region has the DNA TGTGCCAGCAGTTTCCTGGGGAGCAACACTGAAGCTTTCTTT. This codes for CASSFLGSNTEAFF.

V is TRBV19 and J is TRBJ1-1; TRBD1 matches at 9 bases. V dropped 7 bases and J dropped 4; count of bases not matched to a gene: 7. The CDR3 has 14 residues. CDR1 is LNHDA and CDR2 is SQIVND in the germline V gene (reference sequence). In DNA, the CDR3 is TGTGCCAGTAATACAGGGGGCGCGGGCACTGAAGCTTTCTTT. Its translation: CASNTGGAGTEAFF. Together with reference TRBV19 and TRBJ1-1, the CDR3 gives the full variable domain: DGGITQSPKYLFRKEGQNVTLSCEQNLNHDAMYWYRQDPGQGLRLIYYSQIVNDFQKGDIAEGYSVSREKKESFPLTVTSAQKNPTAFYLCASNTGGAGTEAFFGQGTRLTVV.

The CDR3 here is CASSLERPGGANVLTF. In DNA, the CDR3 is TGTGCCAGCAGCTTGGAGCGGCCGGGGGGGGCCAACGTCCTGACTTTC. This chain uses TRBV11-3 with TRBJ2-6, with D tentatively TRBD2 (5 bases). Germline loops: CDR1 SGHNT, CDR2 YENEEA. Between the trimmed V and J ends, which lost 3 bases and 4 bases, there was a span of 13 bases. The CDR3 spans 16 residues. Looking up the rest from reference TRBV11-3 and TRBJ2-6 gives the full variable domain: EAGVVQSPRYKIIEKKQPVAFWCNPISGHNTLYWYLQNLGQGPELLIRYENEEAVDDSQLPKDRFSAERLKGVDSTLKIQPAELGDSAVYLCASSLERPGGANVLTFGAGSRLTVL.

The chain has TRBV4-1 and TRBJ2-5; 7 nucleotides match TRBD2. The CDR3 consists of 16 residues. CDR1 and CDR2 from the germline V gene are MGHRA and YSYEKL. J was trimmed by 5 bases and V by 4 bases; bases with no gene match: 13. CDR3 in DNA: TGCGCCAGCAGCCGAGTACCGGGTTCCGGGGGGGAGACCCAGTACTTC. It yields the protein CASSRVPGSGGETQYF.

This chain uses TRBV6-8 with TRBJ2-5; 8 positions agree with TRBD1. V was pared by 10 bases and J by 4 bases, with 8 bases of the junction left unmatched. Per germline, CDR1 MNHGY and CDR2 SAAAGT. The CDR3 spans 13 residues. CDR3 sequence: CAISGGQGETQYF. The DNA of the CDR3 is TGTGCCATCAGCGGCGGACAGGGAGAGACCCAGTACTTC.

This clone was detected only once. V usage is TRBV6-8 and J usage is TRBJ2-7; D not certain. The CDR3 extends over 13 amino acids. The V end lost 4 bases, the J end lost 1 base, and 8 bases lay between the germline ends. Germline V gives CDR1 MNHGY, CDR2 SAAAGT. CDR3 nucleotide sequence: TGTGCCAGCAGTTTAAATCCATCCTACGAGCAGTACTTC. Its translation: CASSLNPSYEQYF.

The chain recombines TRBV11-3 with TRBJ1-1; 12 bases fit TRBD1. CDR1 is SGHNT, CDR2 YENEEA, per germline. The J segment lost 4 bases and the V segment lost 5 bases, leaving 5 bases of the junction unmatched. The CDR3 extends over 15 amino acids. The CDR3 loop is CASSGTGGVGTEAFF. CDR3 in DNA: TGTGCCAGCAGCGGGACAGGGGGCGTGGGCACTGAAGCTTTCTTT.

This clone was picked up one time. The chain recombines TRBV5-1 with TRBJ1-4; TRBD1 aligns across 7 bases. The CDR3 has 15 amino acids. The germline V gene has CDR1 SGHRS and CDR2 YFSETQ. J gave up 7 bases and V 1 base, and 7 bases lay outside the gene matches. Here the CDR3 reads CASSLTETGSEKLFF. The CDR3 DNA reads TGCGCCAGCAGCTTGACTGAGACAGGGTCTGAAAAACTGTTTTTT.

This clone was picked up one time. This chain joins TRBV28 and TRBJ1-2, with TRBD1 identical over 9 bases. The CDR3 extends over 14 amino acids. Trimming at V came to 3 bases and at J to 5 bases, leaving 4 bases not matched to a gene. CDR1 and CDR2 from the germline V gene are MDHEN and SYDVKM. In DNA form, the CDR3 reads TGTGCCAGCAGTTTGGGGACAGGGATGTATGGCTACACCTTC. This gives the protein CASSLGTGMYGYTF.

In its sample, this clone was seen once. The V gene is TRBV6-1, the J gene TRBJ2-4; no clear D gene. V was cut by 0 bases and J by 11 bases, with 11 bases left in between. This CDR3 has 13 residues. The germline gives CDR1 MNHNS, CDR2 SASEGT. The CDR3 nucleotides read TGTGCCAGCAGTGAAGCCGGGCCTAATGTTCAGTACTTC. Residues: CASSEAGPNVQYF.